Presented here are 22 T cell receptor beta chains from one specimen sequenced in a study of control samples from healthy donors and cancer patients. Libraries were prepared by immunoSEQ multiplex PCR; TCRdb keeps only in-frame clonotypes and omits some of them. The table records some 220,000 clones, over 90% of them present only once. Sequencing was performed on blood. These receptor sequences come from a man aged 50-60 years in good health.

The J gene is TRBJ1-1, the V gene TRBV29-1; a possible D gene is TRBD1 (5 bases). V lost 8 bases and J lost 4, with 11 bases in between. The CDR3 is 11 residues long. Germline V gives CDR1 SQVTM, CDR2 ANQGSEA. DNA for the CDR3: TGCAGCCCAACGAGGGGCACTGAAGCTTTCTTT. This encodes CSPTRGTEAFF.

The rearrangement joins TRBV5-1 to TRBJ1-5; no definite D call. Trimming left V 0 bases short and J 5 bases short, with 9 bases between. Germline V gene sequence: CDR1 SGHRS, CDR2 YFSETQ. This CDR3 contains 14 residues. The CDR3 region is CASSLGSPDQPQHF. The CDR3, as DNA: TGCGCCAGCAGCTTGGGTAGTCCCGATCAGCCCCAGCATTTT.

The V gene is TRBV6-1, the J gene TRBJ1-5; D gene unclear. CDR3 length: 14 amino acids. The germline gives CDR1 MNHNS, CDR2 SASEGT. Deletions cut 2 bases from V and 4 bases from J, with 9 bases between. The CDR3, as DNA: TGTGCCAGCAGTGAAAGTGTGGGTAATCAGCCCCAGCATTTT. Protein sequence: CASSESVGNQPQHF.

This chain connects TRBV4-2 to TRBJ2-7, with a weak D call TRBD2 (6 bases). With 1 base removed from V and 8 bases from J, the gap between germline ends came to 21 bases. The length of the CDR3 is 16 residues. Per the germline V gene, CDR1 is LGHNA and CDR2 is YNFKEQ. The CDR3 nucleotides read TGTGCCAGCAGCCAAGTCCCAACCTACCATGGGACTCAGCAGTACTTC. Translating gives CASSQVPTYHGTQQYF.

The chain employs TRBV11-2 and TRBJ1-3, with unresolved D. V was trimmed by 7 bases and J by 3 bases, leaving 4 bases between them. The germline V gene has CDR1 SGHAT and CDR2 FQNNGV. This CDR3 region has 11 residues. The CDR3 DNA sequence: TGTGCCAGCAACCTTGGAAACACCATATATTTT. This gives the protein CASNLGNTIYF.

The chain couples TRBV2 to TRBJ1-5; D is possibly TRBD1 (5 bases). This CDR3 comprises 13 residues. Trimming cost V 7 bases and J 3 bases, with 10 bases left between them. Per germline, CDR1 SNHLY and CDR2 FYNNEI. CDR3 amino acids: CASKQDTNQPQHF. CDR3 bases: TGTGCCAGCAAGCAGGACACCAATCAGCCCCAGCATTTT.

The gene calls are TRBV3-1 (or the pseudogene TRBV3-2) and TRBJ2-5; TRBD1 matches 8 bases. The J segment lost 7 bases and the V segment lost 0 bases, leaving 4 bases of the junction unmatched. This CDR3 has 14 amino acids. The germline gives CDR1 LGHDT, CDR2 YNNKEL (reference sequence). The CDR3 sequence: CASSQDTGGATQYF. The CDR3 nucleotides are TGTGCCAGCAGCCAAGATACAGGGGGAGCGACCCAGTACTTC.

The J gene is TRBJ2-3, the V gene TRBV19; D gene uncertain. The CDR3 totals 14 residues. V was shortened by 5 bases and J by 2 bases, with 11 bases between the two germline ends. The germline V gene has CDR1 LNHDA and CDR2 SQIVND (reference sequence). The CDR3: CASSEGRNTDTQYF. Here the CDR3 DNA reads TGTGCCAGTAGTGAAGGCAGAAACACAGATACGCAGTATTTT. The variable domain in full, completed from reference TRBV19 and TRBJ2-3, reads DGGITQSPKYLFRKEGQNVTLSCEQNLNHDAMYWYRQDPGQGLRLIYYSQIVNDFQKGDIAEGYSVSREKKESFPLTVTSAQKNPTAFYLCASSEGRNTDTQYFGPGTRLTVL.

V is TRBV3-1 (or the pseudogene TRBV3-2) and J is TRBJ2-5, with D unresolved. The CDR3 extends over 14 amino acids. V was trimmed by 2 bases and J by 5 bases, leaving 12 bases between them. Germline V gene lookup returns CDR1 LGHDT and CDR2 YNNKEL (reference sequence). This CDR3 reads CASSQPNIWETQYF. DNA of the CDR3: TGTGCCAGCAGCCAACCAAACATTTGGGAGACCCAGTACTTC.

This clone was recorded only once. The chain carries TRBV7-7 and TRBJ2-2; TRBD1 aligns across 8 bases. This CDR3 region has 17 residues. V shed 5 bases, J shed 4 bases, and the junction held 12 bases outside the gene matches. The germline V gene has CDR1 SSHAT and CDR2 FNYEAQ (reference sequence). CDR3 sequence: CASSQAGQGLGTGELFF. For the CDR3, the DNA is TGTGCCAGCAGCCAAGCCGGACAGGGTTTAGGCACCGGGGAGCTGTTTTTT.

The V gene is TRBV6-2 or TRBV6-3, the J gene TRBJ2-1; the match to TRBD1 covers 7 bases. The CDR3 sequence is 13 residues long. V lost 2 bases, J lost 8 bases, and 3 bases stayed unmatched. The V gene's germline CDR1 is MNHEY and CDR2 SVGEGT. This CDR3 is CASSYDRVHEQFF. CDR3 DNA: TGTGCCAGCAGTTACGACAGGGTCCATGAGCAGTTCTTC.

Remarks on this clone: The identical CDR3 is also encoded by other nucleotide sequences in the sample. The chain recombines TRBV9 with TRBJ1-6, with 9 bases identical to TRBD1. The junction had 3 bases not matched to a gene; V was cut back by 0 bases and J by 8 bases. Germline CDR1 SGDLS, CDR2 YYNGEE. The CDR3 loop spans 15 amino acids. DNA of the CDR3: TGTGCCAGCAGCGTAGGGGGACAGGGAGATTCACCCCTCCACTTT. Protein: CASSVGGQGDSPLHF.

This clone was picked up one time. The rearrangement joins TRBV5-1 to TRBJ2-5; D tentatively fits TRBD1 or TRBD2 (5 bases each). The V end lost 0 bases, the J end lost 3 bases, and 6 bases lay between the germline ends. CDR3 length: 13 amino acids. Looked up from germline, CDR1 is SGHRS and CDR2 is YFSETQ. The CDR3: CASSLVGEETQYF. Here the CDR3 DNA reads TGCGCCAGCAGCTTGGTGGGGGAAGAGACCCAGTACTTC. The full variable domain, its missing parts supplied by reference TRBV5-1 and TRBJ2-5, is KAGVTQTPRYLIKTRGQQVTLSCSPISGHRSVSWYQQTPGQGLQFLFEYFSETQRNKGNFPGRFSGRQFSNSRSEMNVSTLELGDSALYLCASSLVGEETQYFGPGTRLLVL.

This chain joins TRBV28 and TRBJ2-5; TRBD1 matches at 9 bases. CDR3 length equals 14 residues. The germline V gene has CDR1 MDHEN and CDR2 SYDVKM. V lost 5 bases and J lost 4; bases outside the gene matches: 5. The CDR3 loop reads CASSGTGTPETQYF. Written as DNA, the CDR3 is TGTGCCAGCAGTGGGACAGGGACCCCAGAGACCCAGTACTTC.

The chain has TRBV20-1 and TRBJ2-7; D is unresolved. This CDR3 contains 11 residues. The germline V gene encodes CDR1 DFQATT and CDR2 SNEGSKA (reference sequence). The CDR3 coding sequence is TGCAGTGCTGGAGACGCTTACGAGCAGTACGTC. Its protein is CSAGDAYEQYV.

This clone was counted a single time. The chain couples TRBV4-1 to TRBJ2-5; D gene unclear. The CDR3 length is 15 residues. V lost 4 bases, J lost 2 bases, and 14 bases lay in between. Looked up from germline, CDR1 is MGHRA and CDR2 is YSYEKL. CDR3: CASSLSGDLQETQYF. The CDR3 DNA reads TGCGCCAGCAGCCTCTCTGGCGATCTACAAGAGACCCAGTACTTC.

J is TRBJ1-1 and V is TRBV28, with unresolved D. From germline, CDR1 is MDHEN and CDR2 SYDVKM. The CDR3 has 13 amino acids. Trimming removed 8 bases at V and 0 bases at J, with 10 bases between. CDR3 sequence reads: CASWYNMNTEAFF. The CDR3 region has the DNA TGTGCCAGCTGGTATAACATGAACACTGAAGCTTTCTTT.

The chain joins TRBV6-6 to TRBJ1-1, with TRBD1 identical over 9 bases. The CDR3 sequence is 16 residues long. The germline CDR1 and CDR2 sequences are MNHNY and SVGAGI (reference sequence). The J segment lost 5 bases and the V segment lost 0 bases, leaving 7 bases of the junction unmatched. In DNA, the CDR3 is TGTGCCAGCAGTTACTCACAGGACAGGGGAGGGACTGAAGCTTTCTTT. Amino acids: CASSYSQDRGGTEAFF.

This clone was detected only once. The CDR3 here is CASSLSWGDYGYTF. The CDR3 nucleotides are TGTGCCAGCAGTTTGAGTTGGGGAGATTATGGCTACACCTTC. The V gene is TRBV2, the J gene TRBJ1-2; D gene uncertain. The CDR3 runs to 14 residues. With 5 bases removed from V and 5 bases from J, the gap between germline ends came to 15 bases. Looked up from germline, CDR1 is SNHLY and CDR2 is FYNNEI.

This chain joins TRBV7-2 and TRBJ2-3; 10 nucleotides align to TRBD2. The CDR3 consists of 16 residues. J was trimmed by 5 bases and V by 2 bases; bases with no gene match: 7. Germline V CDR1 and CDR2: SGHTA, FQGNSA. The CDR3 DNA reads as TGTGCCAGCAGCTTACACACAAGCGGGGGGGTAGATACGCAGTATTTT. Its translation is CASSLHTSGGVDTQYF.

CDR3 in DNA: TGCGCCAGCAGCCAAAAGAGGGGGGCTGTGGACACTGAAGCTTTCTTT. It yields the protein CASSQKRGAVDTEAFF. V is TRBV4-1 and J is TRBJ1-1, with TRBD1 as a possible D gene (6 bases). V was clipped by 2 bases and J by 3 bases, with 16 bases between them. The CDR3 extends over 16 amino acids. Germline loops: CDR1 MGHRA, CDR2 YSYEKL.

The chain links TRBV5-1 to TRBJ1-2, with 7 bases that match TRBD1. This CDR3 is 13 amino acids long. V gave up 2 bases and J gave up 3 bases; unmatched junction bases: 1. Per the germline V gene, CDR1 is SGHRS and CDR2 is YFSETQ. Here the CDR3 DNA reads TGCGCCAGCAGCTTTCAGGGGGACTATGGCTACACCTTC. Amino acids: CASSFQGDYGYTF.